Sequencing of this T cell receptor beta chain was carried out in a study of cytomegalovirus exposure and HLA in healthy donors. Overall study results and limits: After further analysis at a later stage, around 17,000 TCR beta sequences were associated with HLA alleles at 0.05 false discovery rate. Apparent HLA restriction characterized most CMV-associated TCR beta chains in a later analysis. Across HLA loci, a later analysis found differing TCR association rates, with DRB1 most and HLA-C fewest. A later analysis showed that HLA-associated TCR beta chains had undergone more clonal expansion than equally common others.

A multiplex PCR was run with 60 Vbeta primers and 13 Jbeta primers. Some clones are missing from TCRdb's copy, which holds only in-frame ones; the method was immunoSEQ multiplex PCR. The profile covers 110,000 or so clones, with about 69% appearing a single time and approximately 1.3% taken by the ten largest. In the case of this clone: Antigen: not known.

CDR3 length equals 14 residues. Trimming took 2 bases from V and 3 from J, leaving 11 bases between them. Germline V CDR1 and CDR2: SNHLY, FYNNEI. Sequencing was performed on PBMCs. This clonotype was obtained from a man in his forties or fifties in good health and CMV-seronegative. The rearrangement uses TRBV2 and TRBJ2-7; possibly TRBD2 for D (6 bases). The CDR3 DNA reads as TGTGCCAGCAGTGAATGGAGGGGCAACTACGAGCAGTACTTC. The encoded protein is CASSEWRGNYEQYF.